The 19 T cell receptor beta chains listed next were all sequenced from one sample in a study of blood T cell repertoires in COVID-19. The table came from immunoSEQ multiplex PCR; TCRdb's copy has only in-frame clones and leaves some out. The top ten clones hold about 1.9% of a sample with 130,000 to 150,000 clones, roughly 79% of them seen once. The sequenced sample was peripheral blood. Source of these receptors: a woman aged 60-70 years with acute or convalescent COVID-19.

The J gene is TRBJ2-1, the V gene TRBV28, with no clear D. The germline V and J ends were trimmed by 1 base and 0 bases, with 7 bases remaining between them. Germline assignment: CDR1 MDHEN and CDR2 SYDVKM. The length of the CDR3 is 15 residues. This chain's CDR3 is CASSLSPSSYNEQFF. CDR3 sequence (DNA): TGTGCCAGCAGTTTATCCCCCAGCTCCTACAATGAGCAGTTCTTC.

This clone was detected a few times. The genes are TRBV19 and TRBJ1-4; D is possibly TRBD1 (6 bases). The V end lost 9 bases, the J end lost 7 bases, and 24 bases lay between the germline ends. The CDR3 has 16 residues. The germline V gene has CDR1 LNHDA and CDR2 SQIVND (reference sequence). CDR3 residues: CASRGRGRSPSEKLFF. The CDR3, as DNA: TGTGCCAGCCGGGGCAGGGGACGAAGTCCAAGTGAAAAACTGTTTTTT.

The V call is TRBV5-3, the J call TRBJ2-7; TRBD2 is a possible D gene (6 bases). TRBV5-3 is designated an ORF whose function remains uncertain. The V gene lost 4 bases and the J gene lost 5 bases, with 19 bases spanning the gap. The CDR3 consists of 15 residues. The CDR3 sequence is CARSPEGEVRHEQYF. The CDR3 nucleotides read TGTGCCAGAAGCCCAGAAGGGGAGGTTCGACACGAGCAGTACTTC.

The chain uses TRBV2 and TRBJ1-2; a possible D gene is TRBD1 (5 bases). Trimming shortened V by 5 bases and J by 4 bases, and 11 bases separated the two germline ends. This CDR3 has 13 amino acids. Germline V gene data show CDR1 as SNHLY and CDR2 as FYNNEI. The CDR3 DNA sequence: TGTGCCAGCAGTCAAACAGGTCGCTATGGCTACACCTTC. It yields the protein CASSQTGRYGYTF.

V usage is TRBV5-6 and J usage is TRBJ2-7; D possibly corresponds to TRBD2 (6 bases). The CDR3 runs to 14 residues. V lost 7 bases to trimming and J lost 3 bases, with 17 bases between them. In germline, CDR1 is SGHDT, CDR2 YYEEEE. In DNA, the CDR3 is TGTGCCAGCGGCGGGATTTTTGGGGGCTACGAGCAGTACTTC. Its translation: CASGGIFGGYEQYF.

This chain links TRBV10-3 with TRBJ1-1; possible D gene TRBD1, 6 bases. CDR3 length equals 13 residues. Germline CDR1 and CDR2: ENHRY and SYGVKD. Trimming took off 7 bases at V and 0 bases at J, with 9 bases between the two ends. The CDR3 DNA reads TGTGCCATCACGGGGACAATGAACACTGAAGCTTTCTTT. This gives the protein CAITGTMNTEAFF.

This clone has only one observation. The genes are TRBV6-6 and TRBJ2-7; D is perhaps TRBD1 (6 bases). V was clipped by 6 bases and J by 6 bases, with 15 bases between them. CDR1 is MNHNY, CDR2 SVGAGI, per germline (reference sequence). The CDR3 contains 13 residues. The CDR3 sequence: CASRQQGPGEQYF. CDR3 bases: TGTGCCAGCAGACAACAGGGTCCCGGCGAGCAGTACTTC.

J is TRBJ1-5 and V is TRBV28; 7 bases match TRBD1. The V segment lost 2 bases and the J segment 7 bases; nucleotides outside the gene matches: 14. CDR1 MDHEN and CDR2 SYDVKM come from the germline V gene. This CDR3 has 17 residues. The CDR3 bases are TGTGCCAGCAGTTTAATAGGGGGCGCAGTAACAATCCAGCCCCAGCATTTT. Translation: CASSLIGGAVTIQPQHF.

The chain carries TRBV2 and TRBJ2-3, with TRBD2 as a possible D gene (6 bases). Germline CDR1 SNHLY, CDR2 FYNNEI. CDR3 length: 14 residues. Trimming cost V 4 bases and J 1 base, with 9 bases left between them. CDR3 sequence: CASSGRDRTDTQYF. The CDR3 DNA is TGTGCCAGCAGTGGGCGGGACCGCACAGATACGCAGTATTTT.

On this clone: Germline is not matched at one junction end, which may reflect a read error. The chain is built from TRBV6-2 or TRBV6-3 and TRBJ2-1; 7 bases agree with TRBD2. The germline V gene has CDR1 MNHEY and CDR2 SVGEGT. The CDR3 contains 15 residues. CDR3 in amino acids: CASSSRTSSSNEQFF. The CDR3 DNA follows: TGTGCCAGCAGTTCCCGGACTAGTTCCTCCAATGAGCAGTTCTTC.

Only a few counts were recorded for this clone. The chain links TRBV27 to TRBJ1-5; the match to TRBD1 covers 7 bases. V lost 5 bases, J lost 6 bases, and 10 bases stayed unmatched. CDR3 length: 15 residues. Germline assignment: CDR1 MNHEY and CDR2 SMNVEV (reference sequence). DNA of the CDR3: TGTGCCAGCAGTGATGGGACAGCAGGCTTTCAGCCCCAGCATTTT. It specifies CASSDGTAGFQPQHF.

The CDR3 spells CASSRGLGNTEAFF. The CDR3 DNA reads TGTGCCAGCAGCCGAGGGTTGGGGAACACTGAAGCTTTCTTT. The rearrangement links TRBV3-1 (or the pseudogene TRBV3-2) to TRBJ1-1; D remains ambiguous. V lost 4 bases and J 1 base, leaving 10 bases between the germline ends. This CDR3 spans 14 amino acids. The germline gives CDR1 LGHDT, CDR2 YNNKEL (reference sequence).

The chain combines TRBV19 with TRBJ1-6; D unclear. This CDR3 has 13 residues. CDR1 is LNHDA and CDR2 is SQIVND in the germline V gene (reference sequence). V dropped 3 bases and J dropped 10 bases, with 10 bases sitting between them. CDR3 region: CASSIRGLSPLHF. CDR3 sequence (DNA): TGTGCCAGTAGTATCCGGGGATTATCACCCCTCCACTTT. The complete variable domain, with remaining parts taken from reference TRBV19 and TRBJ1-6, reads DGGITQSPKYLFRKEGQNVTLSCEQNLNHDAMYWYRQDPGQGLRLIYYSQIVNDFQKGDIAEGYSVSREKKESFPLTVTSAQKNPTAFYLCASSIRGLSPLHFGNGTRLTVT.

The chain recombines TRBV5-6 with TRBJ1-3, with 8 bases fitting TRBD1. The CDR3 extends over 16 amino acids. Germline assignment: CDR1 SGHDT and CDR2 YYEEEE. Unmatched junction bases numbered 8, after V lost 4 bases and J lost 2 bases. This CDR3 reads CASSLPGQGTGNTIYF. Written as DNA, the CDR3 is TGTGCCAGCAGCCTACCCGGACAGGGAACTGGAAACACCATATATTTT.

The chain combines TRBV5-6 with TRBJ2-7; the match to TRBD2 covers 8 bases. The CDR3 is 14 residues long. CDR1 and CDR2 from the germline V gene are SGHDT and YYEEEE. J lost 1 base, V lost 4 bases, and 4 bases had no gene match. The CDR3, as DNA: TGTGCCAGCAGCCTAGCGGGCTCATCCTACGAGCAGTACTTC. Translating it yields CASSLAGSSYEQYF.

V gene TRBV9 combines with J gene TRBJ2-7; maybe TRBD2 (7 bases). V lost 4 bases and J 5 bases, leaving 22 bases between the germline ends. There are 16 residues in the CDR3. Germline CDR1 is SGDLS and CDR2 is YYNGEE. Written as DNA, the CDR3 is TGTGCCAGCAGCAGACTTCGCGGGGGCGCGAGAGACGAGCAGTACTTC. The encoded protein is CASSRLRGGARDEQYF.

This clone has a handful of counts. The junction does not match germline at one end; this may be a read error. The chain joins TRBV12-3 or TRBV12-4 to TRBJ1-1; a weak D match, TRBD1 (5 bases). The CDR3 totals 11 residues. For the CDR3, the DNA is TGTGCCAGCAGTTTAGCGGGGGGACGGATCTTT. It yields the protein CASSLAGGRIF.

The rearrangement joins TRBV19 to TRBJ2-1; 10 bases line up with TRBD2. The CDR3 is 16 residues long. Trimming cost V 10 bases and J 0 bases; bases outside gene matches: 9. The germline V gene encodes CDR1 LNHDA and CDR2 SQIVND (reference sequence). As DNA, the CDR3 is TGTGCCAAGGGACTAGCGTCGAATGGCTCCTACAATGAGCAGTTCTTC. Residues: CAKGLASNGSYNEQFF.

The chain employs TRBV6-2 or TRBV6-3 and TRBJ2-3; no reliable D call. V lost 4 bases to trimming and J lost 4 bases, with 12 bases between them. Germline CDR1 is MNHEY and CDR2 is SVGEGT. CDR3 length equals 14 residues. CDR3 in DNA: TGTGCCAGCAGTTTATTAGACGGGTCAGATACGCAGTATTTT. Translation gives CASSLLDGSDTQYF.